This passage covers 16 T cell receptor beta chains from one sample sequenced in a study of beta chain features in type 1 diabetes. Expressed TCRB transcripts got sequenced, as all isolated RNA was reverse transcribed. Sequencing used immunoSEQ multiplex PCR; TCRdb keeps in-frame clones, though not all of them. Here the sample spans 350,000 to 450,000 clones, around 13% being singletons. The sample consisted of naive CD4+ T cells from blood. These receptors were collected from a man aged 25-45 years in good health.

This clone showed up just a few times. The V call is TRBV7-9, the J call TRBJ2-7; D remains ambiguous. V was clipped by 1 base and J by 5 bases, with 12 bases between them. Germline V gene lookup returns CDR1 SEHNR and CDR2 FQNEAQ (reference sequence). This CDR3 contains 14 residues. The chain's CDR3 is CASSLVIPIDEQYF. For the CDR3, the DNA is TGTGCCAGCAGCTTAGTAATACCTATCGACGAGCAGTACTTC. The full variable domain, in which reference TRBV7-9 and TRBJ2-7 provide the parts outside the CDR3, is DTGVSQNPRHKITKRGQNVTFRCDPISEHNRLYWYRQTLGQGPEFLTYFQNEAQLEKSRLLSDRFSAERPKGSFSTLEIQRTEQGDSAMYLCASSLVIPIDEQYFGPGTRLTVT.

CDR3 region: CASRGWQLQETQYF. CDR3 nucleotides: TGTGCCAGCAGGGGTTGGCAGCTCCAAGAGACCCAGTACTTC. The chain combines TRBV2 with TRBJ2-5; no clear D. The CDR3 length is 14 residues. V was cut by 6 bases and J by 1 base, with 12 bases left in between. CDR1 is SNHLY and CDR2 is FYNNEI in the germline V gene.

The chain joins TRBV29-1 to TRBJ2-2; perhaps TRBD2 as D (6 bases). The CDR3 consists of 11 residues. From germline, CDR1 is SQVTM and CDR2 ANQGSEA. Trimming pared 8 bases from V and 6 bases from J, leaving 10 bases between. CDR3 protein: CSTGGAGELFF. The CDR3 DNA reads as TGCAGCACTGGAGGGGCCGGGGAGCTGTTTTTT.

The CDR3 is CASSWDEQFF. The CDR3 bases are TGTGCCAGCAGTTGGGATGAGCAGTTCTTC. The chain couples TRBV6-1 to TRBJ2-1; D not resolved. This CDR3 is built from 10 residues. CDR1 is MNHNS and CDR2 is SASEGT in the germline V gene. V was clipped by 5 bases and J by 8 bases, with 4 bases between them.

This chain uses TRBV9 with TRBJ2-1, with 8 bases aligning to TRBD2. With 4 bases clipped from V and 6 bases from J, the junction kept 6 bases outside the gene matches. Germline CDR1 reads SGDLS; CDR2 reads YYNGEE. The CDR3 totals 14 residues. The DNA of the CDR3 is TGTGCCAGCAGCAAAATAGCGGGAACCAATGAGCAGTTCTTC. As protein: CASSKIAGTNEQFF.

The genes are TRBV5-4 and TRBJ2-1; D gene unclear. V shed 4 bases and J shed 0 bases, with 11 bases lying between them. The CDR3 extends over 15 amino acids. CDR1 is SGHNT, CDR2 YYREEE, per germline (reference sequence). The CDR3 loop reads CASSPTASSYNEQFF. In DNA, the CDR3 is TGTGCCAGCAGCCCTACAGCTAGCTCCTACAATGAGCAGTTCTTC.

The V gene is TRBV28, the J gene TRBJ2-3; 8 positions agree with TRBD2. Germline values: CDR1 MDHEN, CDR2 SYDVKM. This CDR3 region has 15 residues. The V gene end was trimmed by 5 bases and the J gene end by 3 bases; junction bases not matched to a gene: 7. CDR3 in amino acids: CASSPSGSKTDTQYF. CDR3 sequence (DNA): TGTGCCAGCAGTCCGAGCGGGAGCAAGACAGATACGCAGTATTTT.

V gene TRBV5-4 combines with J gene TRBJ1-2; 9 bases are shared with TRBD1. Germline loops: CDR1 SGHNT, CDR2 YYREEE (reference sequence). Germline trimming cut 4 bases from V and 4 bases from J; bases unmatched to any gene: 8. The CDR3 runs 15 residues. This CDR3 is CASSPPGQGVYGYTF. CDR3 coding DNA: TGTGCCAGCAGCCCTCCGGGACAGGGAGTCTATGGCTACACCTTC. The complete variable domain, with remaining parts taken from reference TRBV5-4 and TRBJ1-2, reads ETGVTQSPTHLIKTRGQQVTLRCSSQSGHNTVSWYQQALGQGPQFIFQYYREEENGRGNFPPRFSGLQFPNYSSELNVNALELDDSALYLCASSPPGQGVYGYTFGSGTRLTVV.

This chain uses TRBV9 with TRBJ2-2; 12 bases line up with TRBD2. The CDR3 extends over 15 amino acids. Germline V lookup: CDR1 SGDLS, CDR2 YYNGEE. The junction had 4 bases not matched to a gene; V was cut back by 4 bases and J by 6 bases. CDR3 sequence (DNA): TGTGCCAGCAGCATTCTAGCGGGAGGGGCCGGGGAGCTGTTTTTT. Protein: CASSILAGGAGELFF.

This clone was found a few times. The chain recombines TRBV27 with TRBJ2-5; possible D gene TRBD1, 6 bases. The CDR3 length is 17 residues. CDR1 is MNHEY and CDR2 is SMNVEV in the germline V gene (reference sequence). V was shortened by 2 bases and J by 2 bases, with 18 bases between the two germline ends. The CDR3 DNA follows: TGTGCCAGCAGTTTACGTGCACCGGGACAATTACAAGAGACCCAGTACTTC. Amino acids: CASSLRAPGQLQETQYF.

This clone has a handful of counts. CDR3 amino acids: CASSLGTLNYGYTF. CDR3 bases: TGCGCCAGCAGCTTGGGGACACTAAACTATGGCTACACCTTC. The rearrangement links TRBV5-1 to TRBJ1-2, with D maybe TRBD1 (5 bases). This CDR3 region has 14 residues. Looked up from germline, CDR1 is SGHRS and CDR2 is YFSETQ. The germline V and J ends were trimmed by 0 bases and 2 bases, with 8 bases remaining between them.

This clone was counted a few times. The chain is built from TRBV7-9 and TRBJ2-7, with D uncertain. Per the germline V gene, CDR1 is SEHNR and CDR2 is FQNEAQ (reference sequence). The length of the CDR3 is 13 residues. V dropped 7 bases and J dropped 2 bases, with 12 bases sitting between them. CDR3 loop: CASNRRQPYEQYF. The CDR3 DNA sequence: TGTGCCAGCAACCGCAGGCAACCCTACGAGCAGTACTTC.

The chain is built from TRBV18 and TRBJ2-3; D not resolved. Germline V CDR1 and CDR2: KGHSH, LQKENI. Trimming shortened V by 3 bases and J by 7 bases, and 5 bases separated the two germline ends. The length of the CDR3 is 11 residues. The CDR3 loop is CASSPFNTQYF. DNA for the CDR3: TGTGCCAGCTCACCCTTTAATACGCAGTATTTT.

The rearrangement uses TRBV29-1 and TRBJ2-7, with a tentative D call TRBD2 (7 bases). Germline V gives CDR1 SQVTM, CDR2 ANQGSEA. Between the trimmed V and J ends, which lost 8 bases and 5 bases, there was a span of 16 bases. The CDR3 is 12 amino acids. The CDR3 spells CSIRGAKNEQYF. The DNA of the CDR3 is TGCAGCATCCGGGGGGCAAAAAACGAGCAGTACTTC.

V is TRBV2 and J is TRBJ2-3; tentative D call: TRBD2 (5 bases). CDR3 length: 15 residues. The V gene lost 6 bases and the J gene lost 4 bases, with 17 bases spanning the gap. Germline assignment: CDR1 SNHLY and CDR2 FYNNEI. The CDR3 here is CASSSRRVRPDTQYF. CDR3 coding DNA: TGTGCCAGCAGCAGCCGGCGGGTTCGGCCAGATACGCAGTATTTT.

The V and J genes are TRBV5-4 and TRBJ2-5; no clear D gene. CDR1 SGHNT and CDR2 YYREEE come from the germline V gene (reference sequence). The V and J ends lost 0 bases and 2 bases respectively, with 8 bases between them. The CDR3 loop spans 14 amino acids. The CDR3 DNA sequence: TGTGCCAGCAGCTTGGGGCTACAGCAAGAGACCCAGTACTTC. This encodes CASSLGLQQETQYF.